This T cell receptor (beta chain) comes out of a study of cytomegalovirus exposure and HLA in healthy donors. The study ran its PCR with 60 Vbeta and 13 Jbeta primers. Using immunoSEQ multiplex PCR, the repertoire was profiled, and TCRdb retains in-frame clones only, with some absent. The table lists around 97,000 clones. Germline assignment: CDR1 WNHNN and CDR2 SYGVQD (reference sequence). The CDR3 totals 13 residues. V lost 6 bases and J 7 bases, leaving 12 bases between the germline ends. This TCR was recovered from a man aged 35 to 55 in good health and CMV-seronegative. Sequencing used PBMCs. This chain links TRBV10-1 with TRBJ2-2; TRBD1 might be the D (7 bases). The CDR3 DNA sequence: TGCGCCAGCAGCCCAGGGGGGAACGGGGAGCTGTTTTTT. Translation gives CASSPGGNGELFF.